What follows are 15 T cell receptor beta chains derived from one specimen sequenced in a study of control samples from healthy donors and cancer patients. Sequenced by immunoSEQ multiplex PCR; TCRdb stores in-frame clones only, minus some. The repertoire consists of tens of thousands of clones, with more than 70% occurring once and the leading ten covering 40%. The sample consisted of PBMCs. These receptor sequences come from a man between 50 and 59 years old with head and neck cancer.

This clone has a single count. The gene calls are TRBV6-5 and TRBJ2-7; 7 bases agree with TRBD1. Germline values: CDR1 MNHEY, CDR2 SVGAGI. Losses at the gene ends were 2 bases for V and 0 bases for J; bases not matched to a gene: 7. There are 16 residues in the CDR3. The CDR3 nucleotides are TGTGCCAGCAGTTACGGGACAGTTATAAGCTCCTACGAGCAGTACTTC. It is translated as CASSYGTVISSYEQYF.

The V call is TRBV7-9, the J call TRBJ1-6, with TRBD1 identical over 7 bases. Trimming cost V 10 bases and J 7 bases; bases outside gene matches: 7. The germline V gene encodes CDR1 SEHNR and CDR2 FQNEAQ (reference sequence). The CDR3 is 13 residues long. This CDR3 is CATRGQQNSPLHF. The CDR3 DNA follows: TGTGCCACCCGGGGACAGCAGAATTCACCCCTCCACTTT. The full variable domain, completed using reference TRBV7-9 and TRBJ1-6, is DTGVSQNPRHKITKRGQNVTFRCDPISEHNRLYWYRQTLGQGPEFLTYFQNEAQLEKSRLLSDRFSAERPKGSFSTLEIQRTEQGDSAMYLCATRGQQNSPLHFGNGTRLTVT.

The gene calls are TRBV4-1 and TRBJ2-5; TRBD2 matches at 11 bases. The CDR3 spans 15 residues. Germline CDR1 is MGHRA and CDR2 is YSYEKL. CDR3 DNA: TGCGCGCCCGACGGGACTAGCGGAGTCGGAGAGACCCAGTACTTC. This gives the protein CAPDGTSGVGETQYF.

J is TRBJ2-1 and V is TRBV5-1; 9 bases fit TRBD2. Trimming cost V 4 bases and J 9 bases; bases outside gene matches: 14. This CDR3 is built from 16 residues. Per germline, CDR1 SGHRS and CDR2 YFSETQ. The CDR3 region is CASSPDVSGGKAEQFF. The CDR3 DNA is TGCGCCAGCAGCCCGGATGTGAGCGGGGGGAAGGCTGAGCAGTTCTTC.

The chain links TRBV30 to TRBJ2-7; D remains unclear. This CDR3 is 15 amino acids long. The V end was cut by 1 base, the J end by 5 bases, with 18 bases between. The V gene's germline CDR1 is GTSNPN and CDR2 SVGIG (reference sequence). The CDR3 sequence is CAWSDFPRKPHEQYF. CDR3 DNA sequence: TGTGCCTGGAGTGACTTCCCGCGGAAACCCCACGAGCAGTACTTC.

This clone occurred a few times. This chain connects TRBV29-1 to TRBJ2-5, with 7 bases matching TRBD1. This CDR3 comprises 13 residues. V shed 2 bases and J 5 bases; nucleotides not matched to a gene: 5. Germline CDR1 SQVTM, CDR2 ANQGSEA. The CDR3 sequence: CSVEKGAGETQYF. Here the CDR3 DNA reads TGCAGCGTTGAAAAGGGGGCGGGCGAGACCCAGTACTTC.

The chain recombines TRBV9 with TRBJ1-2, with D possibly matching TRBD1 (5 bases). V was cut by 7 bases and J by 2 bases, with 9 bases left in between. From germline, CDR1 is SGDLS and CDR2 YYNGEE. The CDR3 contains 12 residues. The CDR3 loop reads CASGGPNYGYTF. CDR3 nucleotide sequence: TGTGCCAGCGGGGGACCGAACTATGGCTACACCTTC.

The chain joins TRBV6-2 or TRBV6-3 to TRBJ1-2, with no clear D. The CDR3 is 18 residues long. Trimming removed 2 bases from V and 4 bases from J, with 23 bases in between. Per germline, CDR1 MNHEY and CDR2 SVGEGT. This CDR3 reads CASSYRTFSAGVRYGYTF. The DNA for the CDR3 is TGTGCCAGCAGTTACCGGACCTTCAGCGCGGGAGTGCGCTATGGCTACACCTTC.

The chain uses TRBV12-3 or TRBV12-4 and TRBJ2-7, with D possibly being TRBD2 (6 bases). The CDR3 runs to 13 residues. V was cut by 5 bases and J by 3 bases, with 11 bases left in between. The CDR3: CASSRDFDYEQYF. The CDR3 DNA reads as TGTGCCAGCAGTCGGGACTTTGACTACGAGCAGTACTTC.

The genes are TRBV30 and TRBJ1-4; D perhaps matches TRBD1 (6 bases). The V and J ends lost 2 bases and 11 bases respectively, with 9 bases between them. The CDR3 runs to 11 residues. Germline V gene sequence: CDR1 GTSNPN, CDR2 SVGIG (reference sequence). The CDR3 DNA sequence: TGTGCCTGGAGTCTCAGGGGCAAACTGTTTTTT. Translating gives CAWSLRGKLFF.

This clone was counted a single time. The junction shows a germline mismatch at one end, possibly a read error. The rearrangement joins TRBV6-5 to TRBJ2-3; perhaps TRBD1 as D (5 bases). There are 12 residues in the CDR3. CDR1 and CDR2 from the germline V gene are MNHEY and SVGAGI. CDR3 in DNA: TGCGCTTGTCAGGACATAACAGATACGCAGTATTTT. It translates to CACQDITDTQYF.

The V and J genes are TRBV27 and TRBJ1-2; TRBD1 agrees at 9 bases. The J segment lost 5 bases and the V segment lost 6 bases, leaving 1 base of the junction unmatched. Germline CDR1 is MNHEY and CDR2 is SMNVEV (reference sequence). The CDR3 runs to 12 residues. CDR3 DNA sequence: TGTGCCAGCAGGACAGGGGGGTATGGCTACACCTTC. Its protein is CASRTGGYGYTF.

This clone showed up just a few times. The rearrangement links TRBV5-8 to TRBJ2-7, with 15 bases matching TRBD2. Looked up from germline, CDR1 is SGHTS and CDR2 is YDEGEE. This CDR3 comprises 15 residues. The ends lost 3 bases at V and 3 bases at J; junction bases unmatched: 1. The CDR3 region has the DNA TGTGCCAGCAGCTGGGGACTAGCGGGAGGCTACGAGCAGTACTTC. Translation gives CASSWGLAGGYEQYF.

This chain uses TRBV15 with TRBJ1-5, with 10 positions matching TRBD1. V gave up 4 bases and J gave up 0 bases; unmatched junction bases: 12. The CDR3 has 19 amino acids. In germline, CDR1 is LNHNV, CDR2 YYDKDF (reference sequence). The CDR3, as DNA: TGTGCCACCAGCAATGTGCCCGGACAGGGGGGGTATAGCAATCAGCCCCAGCATTTT. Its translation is CATSNVPGQGGYSNQPQHF.

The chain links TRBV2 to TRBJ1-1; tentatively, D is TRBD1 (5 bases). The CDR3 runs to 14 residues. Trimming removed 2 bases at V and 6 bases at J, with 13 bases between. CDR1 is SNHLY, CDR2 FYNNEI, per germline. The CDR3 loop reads CASSERGDSSEAFF. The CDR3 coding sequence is TGTGCCAGCAGTGAACGAGGGGATAGCTCTGAAGCTTTCTTT.